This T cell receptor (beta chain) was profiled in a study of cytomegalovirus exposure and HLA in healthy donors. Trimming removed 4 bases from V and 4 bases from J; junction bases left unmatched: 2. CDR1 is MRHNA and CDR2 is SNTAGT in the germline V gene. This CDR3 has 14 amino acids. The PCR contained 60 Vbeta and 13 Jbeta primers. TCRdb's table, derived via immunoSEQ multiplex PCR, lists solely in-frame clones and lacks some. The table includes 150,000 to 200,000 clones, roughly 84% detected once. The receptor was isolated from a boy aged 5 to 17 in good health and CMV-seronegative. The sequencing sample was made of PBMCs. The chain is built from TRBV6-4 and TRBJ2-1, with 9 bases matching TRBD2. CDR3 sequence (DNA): TGTGCCAGCAGTGGGCGGGGGGGGTACAATGAGCAGTTCTTC. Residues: CASSGRGGYNEQFF.